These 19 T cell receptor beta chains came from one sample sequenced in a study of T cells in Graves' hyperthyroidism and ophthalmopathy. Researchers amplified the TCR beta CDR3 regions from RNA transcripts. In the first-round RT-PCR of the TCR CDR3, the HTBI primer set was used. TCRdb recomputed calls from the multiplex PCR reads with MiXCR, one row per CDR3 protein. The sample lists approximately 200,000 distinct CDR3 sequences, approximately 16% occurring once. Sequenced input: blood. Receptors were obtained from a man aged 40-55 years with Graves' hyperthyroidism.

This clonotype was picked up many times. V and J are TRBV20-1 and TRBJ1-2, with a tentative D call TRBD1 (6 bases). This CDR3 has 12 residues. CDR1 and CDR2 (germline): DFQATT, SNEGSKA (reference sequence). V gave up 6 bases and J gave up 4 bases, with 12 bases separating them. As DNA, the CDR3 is TGCAGTGCCGGGGGGGGGGCCTATGGCTACACCTTC. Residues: CSAGGGAYGYTF.

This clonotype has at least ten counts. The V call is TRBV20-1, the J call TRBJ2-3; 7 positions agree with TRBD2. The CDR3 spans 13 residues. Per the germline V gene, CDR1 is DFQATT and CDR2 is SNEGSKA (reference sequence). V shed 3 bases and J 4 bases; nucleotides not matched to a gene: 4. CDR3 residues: CSARARGADTQYF. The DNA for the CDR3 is TGCAGTGCTAGGGCTCGGGGGGCAGATACGCAGTATTTT.

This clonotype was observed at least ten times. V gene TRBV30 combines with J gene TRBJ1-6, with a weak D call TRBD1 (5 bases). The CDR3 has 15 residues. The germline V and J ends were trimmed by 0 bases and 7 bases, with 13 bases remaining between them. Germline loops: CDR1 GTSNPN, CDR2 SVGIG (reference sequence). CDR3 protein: CAWSVGDRTNSPLHF. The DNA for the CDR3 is TGTGCCTGGAGTGTAGGAGACAGAACGAATTCACCCCTCCACTTT.

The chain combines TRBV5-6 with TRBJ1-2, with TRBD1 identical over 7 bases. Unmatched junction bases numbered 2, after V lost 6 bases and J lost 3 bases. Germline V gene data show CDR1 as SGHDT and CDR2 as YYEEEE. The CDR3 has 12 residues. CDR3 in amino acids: CASTGTDYGYTF. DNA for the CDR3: TGTGCCAGCACAGGGACAGACTATGGCTACACCTTC.

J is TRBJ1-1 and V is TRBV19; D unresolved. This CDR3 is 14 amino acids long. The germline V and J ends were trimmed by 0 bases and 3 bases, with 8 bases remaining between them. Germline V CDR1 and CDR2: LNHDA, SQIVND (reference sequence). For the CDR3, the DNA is TGTGCCAGTAGTATAGAACCCACCTACACTGAAGCTTTCTTT. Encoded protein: CASSIEPTYTEAFF.

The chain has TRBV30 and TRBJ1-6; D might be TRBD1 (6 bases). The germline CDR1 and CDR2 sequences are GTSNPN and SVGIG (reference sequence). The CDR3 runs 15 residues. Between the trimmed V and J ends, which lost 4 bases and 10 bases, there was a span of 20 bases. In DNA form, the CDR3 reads TGTGCCTGGATACGCCGGGACACCATTCGGTCACCCCTCCACTTT. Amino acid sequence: CAWIRRDTIRSPLHF. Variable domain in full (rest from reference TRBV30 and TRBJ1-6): SQTIHQWPATLVQPVGSPLSLECTVEGTSNPNLYWYRQAAGRGLQLLFYSVGIGQISSEVPQNLSASRPQDRQFILSSKKLLLSDSGFYLCAWIRRDTIRSPLHFGNGTRLTVT.

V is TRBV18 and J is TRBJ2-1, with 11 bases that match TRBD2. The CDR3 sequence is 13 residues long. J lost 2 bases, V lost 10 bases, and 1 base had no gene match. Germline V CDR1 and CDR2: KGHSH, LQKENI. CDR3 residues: CAILAGAYNEQFF. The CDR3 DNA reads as TGTGCCATACTAGCGGGGGCCTACAATGAGCAGTTCTTC.

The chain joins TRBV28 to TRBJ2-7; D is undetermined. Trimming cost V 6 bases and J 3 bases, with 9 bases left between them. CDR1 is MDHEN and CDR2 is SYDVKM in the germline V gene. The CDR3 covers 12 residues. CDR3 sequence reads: CASSSLNYEQYF. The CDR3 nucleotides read TGTGCCAGCAGCTCTCTGAACTACGAGCAGTACTTC.

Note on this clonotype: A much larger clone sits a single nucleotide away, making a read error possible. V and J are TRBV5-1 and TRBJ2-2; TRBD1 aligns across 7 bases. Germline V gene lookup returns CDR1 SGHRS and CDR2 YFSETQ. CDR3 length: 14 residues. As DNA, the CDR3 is TGCGCCAGCAGCTTGGGACAGGGCACCCGGGAGCTGTTTTTT. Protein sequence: CASSLGQGTRELFF.

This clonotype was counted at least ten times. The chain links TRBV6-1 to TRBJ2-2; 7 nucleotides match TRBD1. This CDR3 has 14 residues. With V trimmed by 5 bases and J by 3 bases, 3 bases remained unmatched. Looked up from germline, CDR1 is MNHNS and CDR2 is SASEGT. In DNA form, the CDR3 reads TGTGCCAGCAGTATGGGACAGCACACCGGGGAGCTGTTTTTT. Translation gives CASSMGQHTGELFF.

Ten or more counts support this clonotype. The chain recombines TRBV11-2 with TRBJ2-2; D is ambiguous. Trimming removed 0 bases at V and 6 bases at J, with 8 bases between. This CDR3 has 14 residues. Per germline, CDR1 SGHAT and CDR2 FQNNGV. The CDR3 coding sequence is TGTGCCAGCAGCTTAGATAGAGGATCCGGGGAGCTGTTTTTT. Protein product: CASSLDRGSGELFF. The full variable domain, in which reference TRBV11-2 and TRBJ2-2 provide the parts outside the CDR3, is EAGVAQSPRYKIIEKRQSVAFWCNPISGHATLYWYQQILGQGPKLLIQFQNNGVVDDSQLPKDRFSAERLKGVDSTLKIQPAKLEDSAVYLCASSLDRGSGELFFGEGSRLTVL.

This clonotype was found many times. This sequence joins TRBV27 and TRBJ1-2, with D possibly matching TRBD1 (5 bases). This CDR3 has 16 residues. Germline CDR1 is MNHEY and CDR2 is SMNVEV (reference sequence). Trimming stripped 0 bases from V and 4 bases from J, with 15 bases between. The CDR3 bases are TGTGCCAGCAGTTTATCGAAGCTTGGAGGGGCCTATGGCTACACCTTC. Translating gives CASSLSKLGGAYGYTF.

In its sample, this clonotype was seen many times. In nucleotides, the CDR3 is TGTGCCAGCAGTTATTCGAACTATGGGACAGAAGCTTTCTTT. Protein sequence: CASSYSNYGTEAFF. The V call is TRBV6-9, the J call TRBJ1-1, with a tentative D call TRBD1 (6 bases). The length of the CDR3 is 14 residues. Germline CDR1 MNHGY, CDR2 SVAAGI. The ends were cut back, 0 bases at V and 8 bases at J, with 13 bases in the middle.

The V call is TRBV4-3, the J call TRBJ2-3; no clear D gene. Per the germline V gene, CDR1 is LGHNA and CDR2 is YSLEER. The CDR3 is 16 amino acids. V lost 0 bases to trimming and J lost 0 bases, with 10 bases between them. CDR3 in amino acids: CASSQELWASTDTQYF. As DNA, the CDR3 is TGCGCCAGCAGCCAAGAATTATGGGCTAGCACAGATACGCAGTATTTT.

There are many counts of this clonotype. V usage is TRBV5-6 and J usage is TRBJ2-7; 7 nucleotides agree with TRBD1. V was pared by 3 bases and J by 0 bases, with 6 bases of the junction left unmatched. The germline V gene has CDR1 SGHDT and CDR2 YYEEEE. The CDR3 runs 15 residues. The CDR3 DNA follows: TGTGCCAGCAGCTACGACAGGGCAAGCTCCTACGAGCAGTACTTC. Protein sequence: CASSYDRASSYEQYF.

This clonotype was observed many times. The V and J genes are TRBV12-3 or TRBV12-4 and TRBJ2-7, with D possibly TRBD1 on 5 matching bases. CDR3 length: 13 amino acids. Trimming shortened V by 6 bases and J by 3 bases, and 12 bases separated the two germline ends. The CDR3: CASSPADSYEQYF. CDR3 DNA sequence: TGTGCCAGCAGCCCGGCCGACAGCTACGAGCAGTACTTC.

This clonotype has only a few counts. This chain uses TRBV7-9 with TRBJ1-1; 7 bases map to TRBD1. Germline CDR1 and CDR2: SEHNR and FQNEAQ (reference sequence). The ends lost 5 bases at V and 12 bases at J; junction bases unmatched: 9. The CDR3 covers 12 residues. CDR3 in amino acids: CASSRRTGPPFF. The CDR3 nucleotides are TGTGCCAGCAGCCGAAGGACAGGCCCGCCTTTCTTT. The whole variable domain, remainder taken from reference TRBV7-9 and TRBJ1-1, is DTGVSQNPRHKITKRGQNVTFRCDPISEHNRLYWYRQTLGQGPEFLTYFQNEAQLEKSRLLSDRFSAERPKGSFSTLEIQRTEQGDSAMYLCASSRRTGPPFFGQGTRLTVV.

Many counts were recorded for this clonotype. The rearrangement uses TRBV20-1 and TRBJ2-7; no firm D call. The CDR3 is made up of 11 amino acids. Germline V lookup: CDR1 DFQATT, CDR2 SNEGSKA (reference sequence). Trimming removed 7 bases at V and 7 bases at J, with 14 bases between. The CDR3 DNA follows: TGCAGTGAACGGAGCTACGAAGAGCAGTACTTC. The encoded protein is CSERSYEEQYF.

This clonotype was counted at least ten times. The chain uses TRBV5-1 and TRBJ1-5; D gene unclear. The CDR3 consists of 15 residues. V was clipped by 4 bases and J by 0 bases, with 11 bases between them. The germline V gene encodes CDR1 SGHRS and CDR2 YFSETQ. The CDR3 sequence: CASSKDADSNQPQHF. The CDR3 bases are TGCGCCAGCAGCAAGGACGCGGATAGCAATCAGCCCCAGCATTTT. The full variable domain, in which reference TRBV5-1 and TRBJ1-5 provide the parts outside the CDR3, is KAGVTQTPRYLIKTRGQQVTLSCSPISGHRSVSWYQQTPGQGLQFLFEYFSETQRNKGNFPGRFSGRQFSNSRSEMNVSTLELGDSALYLCASSKDADSNQPQHFGDGTRLSIL.